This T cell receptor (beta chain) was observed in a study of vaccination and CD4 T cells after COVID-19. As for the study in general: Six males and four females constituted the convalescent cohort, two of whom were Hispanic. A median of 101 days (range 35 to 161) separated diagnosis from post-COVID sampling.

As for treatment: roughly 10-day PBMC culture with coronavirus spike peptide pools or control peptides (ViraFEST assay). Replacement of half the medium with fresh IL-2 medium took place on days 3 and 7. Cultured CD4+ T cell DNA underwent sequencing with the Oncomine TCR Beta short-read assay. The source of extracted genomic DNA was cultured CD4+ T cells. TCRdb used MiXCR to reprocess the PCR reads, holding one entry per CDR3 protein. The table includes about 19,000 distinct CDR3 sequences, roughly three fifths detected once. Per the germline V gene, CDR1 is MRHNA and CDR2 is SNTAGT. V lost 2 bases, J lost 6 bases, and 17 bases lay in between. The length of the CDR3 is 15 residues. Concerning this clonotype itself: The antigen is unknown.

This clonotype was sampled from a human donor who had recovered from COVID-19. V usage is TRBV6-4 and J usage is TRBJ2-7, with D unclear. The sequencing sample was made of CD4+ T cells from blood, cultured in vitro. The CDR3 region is CASSDPPTTGSEQYF. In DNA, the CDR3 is TGTGCCAGCAGTGACCCGCCTACTACCGGGTCCGAGCAGTACTTC.